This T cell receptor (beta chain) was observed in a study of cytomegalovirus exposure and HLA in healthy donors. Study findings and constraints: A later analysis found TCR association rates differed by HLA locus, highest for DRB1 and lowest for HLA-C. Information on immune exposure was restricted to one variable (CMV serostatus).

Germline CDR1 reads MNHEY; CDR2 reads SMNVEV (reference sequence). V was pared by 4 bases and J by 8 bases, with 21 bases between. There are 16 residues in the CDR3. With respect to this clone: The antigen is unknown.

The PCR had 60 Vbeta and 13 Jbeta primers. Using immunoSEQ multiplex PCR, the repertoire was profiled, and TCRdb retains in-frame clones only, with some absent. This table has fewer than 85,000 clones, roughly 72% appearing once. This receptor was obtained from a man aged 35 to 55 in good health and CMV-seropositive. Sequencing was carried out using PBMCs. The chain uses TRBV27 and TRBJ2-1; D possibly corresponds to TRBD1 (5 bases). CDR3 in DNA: TGTGCCAGCAGTTCCCAGGGTGAGAGGATAAGCTATGAGCAGTTCTTC. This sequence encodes CASSSQGERISYEQFF.